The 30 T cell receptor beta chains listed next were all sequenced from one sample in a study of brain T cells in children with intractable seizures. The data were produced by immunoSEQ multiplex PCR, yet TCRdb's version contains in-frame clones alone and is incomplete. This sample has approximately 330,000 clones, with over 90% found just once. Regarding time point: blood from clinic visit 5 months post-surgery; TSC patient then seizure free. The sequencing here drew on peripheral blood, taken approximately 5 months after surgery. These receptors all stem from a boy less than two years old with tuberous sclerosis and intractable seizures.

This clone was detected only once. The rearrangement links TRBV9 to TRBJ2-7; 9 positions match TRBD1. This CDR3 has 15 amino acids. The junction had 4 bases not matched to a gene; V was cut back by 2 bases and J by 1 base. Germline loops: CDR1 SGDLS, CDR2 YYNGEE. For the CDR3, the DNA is TGTGCCAGCAGCGTCGGACAGGGGCCTTCCTACGAGCAGTACTTC. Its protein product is CASSVGQGPSYEQYF. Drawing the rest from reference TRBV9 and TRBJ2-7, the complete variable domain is DSGVTQTPKHLITATGQRVTLRCSPRSGDLSVYWYQQSLDQGLQFLIQYYNGEERAKGNILERFSAQQFPDLHSELNLSSLELGDSALYFCASSVGQGPSYEQYFGPGTRLTVT.

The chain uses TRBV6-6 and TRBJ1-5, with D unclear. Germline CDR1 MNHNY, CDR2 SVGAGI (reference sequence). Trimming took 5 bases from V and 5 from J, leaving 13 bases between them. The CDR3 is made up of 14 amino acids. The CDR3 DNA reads TGTGCCAGCAGTGCGAGAGACATTTATCAGCCCCAGCATTTT. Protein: CASSARDIYQPQHF.

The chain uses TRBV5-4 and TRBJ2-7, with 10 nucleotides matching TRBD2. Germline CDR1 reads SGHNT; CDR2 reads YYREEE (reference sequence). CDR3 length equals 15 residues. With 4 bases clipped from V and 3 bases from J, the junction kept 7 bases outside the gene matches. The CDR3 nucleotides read TGTGCCAGCAGCAGACGACTAGCGGGCCGCTACGAGCAGTACTTC. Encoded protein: CASSRRLAGRYEQYF.

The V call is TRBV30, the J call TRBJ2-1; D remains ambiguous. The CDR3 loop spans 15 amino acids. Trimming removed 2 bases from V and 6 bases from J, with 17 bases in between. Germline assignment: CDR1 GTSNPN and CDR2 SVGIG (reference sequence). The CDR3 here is CAWSLLDQRGNEQFF. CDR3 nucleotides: TGTGCCTGGAGTCTGTTGGACCAGCGAGGCAATGAGCAGTTCTTC.

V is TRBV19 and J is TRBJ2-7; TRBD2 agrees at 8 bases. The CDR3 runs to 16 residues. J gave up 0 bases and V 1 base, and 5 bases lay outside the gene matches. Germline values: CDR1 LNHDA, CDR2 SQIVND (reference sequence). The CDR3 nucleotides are TGTGCCAGTAGTATAGCCCGCGGGGGGCCCTCCTACGAGCAGTACTTC. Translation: CASSIARGGPSYEQYF.

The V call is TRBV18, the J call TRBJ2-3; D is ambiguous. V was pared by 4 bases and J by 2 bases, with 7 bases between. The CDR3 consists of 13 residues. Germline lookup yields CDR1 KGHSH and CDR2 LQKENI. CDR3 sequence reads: CASSLSFTDTQYF. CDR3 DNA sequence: TGTGCCAGCTCACTATCCTTCACAGATACGCAGTATTTT.

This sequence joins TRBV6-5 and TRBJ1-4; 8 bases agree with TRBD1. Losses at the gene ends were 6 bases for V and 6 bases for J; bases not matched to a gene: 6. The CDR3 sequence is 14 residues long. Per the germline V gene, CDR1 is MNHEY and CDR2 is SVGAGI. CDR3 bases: TGTGCCAGCAGCCAGAGGGACAGGCATGAAAAACTGTTTTTT. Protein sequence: CASSQRDRHEKLFF.

The CDR3 DNA reads as TGTGCCAGCAGTTACGAGCGGGGTCTCAGGACTGAAGCTTTCTTT. Translating it yields CASSYERGLRTEAFF. The chain has TRBV6-5 and TRBJ1-1; the D is unclear. The V gene lost 2 bases and the J gene lost 5 bases, with 15 bases spanning the gap. This CDR3 is built from 15 residues. The germline V gene has CDR1 MNHEY and CDR2 SVGAGI.

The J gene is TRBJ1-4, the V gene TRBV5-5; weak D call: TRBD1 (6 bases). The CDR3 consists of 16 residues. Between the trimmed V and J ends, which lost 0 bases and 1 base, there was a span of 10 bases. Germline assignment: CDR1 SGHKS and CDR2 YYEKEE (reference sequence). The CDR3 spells CASSLGTDLTNEKLFF. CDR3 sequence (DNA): TGTGCCAGCAGCTTGGGGACAGACCTAACTAATGAAAAACTGTTTTTT.

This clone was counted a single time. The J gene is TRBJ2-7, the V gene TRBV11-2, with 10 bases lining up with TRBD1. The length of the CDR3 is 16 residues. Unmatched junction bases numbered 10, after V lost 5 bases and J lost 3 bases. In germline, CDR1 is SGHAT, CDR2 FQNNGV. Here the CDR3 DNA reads TGTGCCAGCAGCGAGAGGAACGGACAGGGGGTCTACGAGCAGTACTTC. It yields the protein CASSERNGQGVYEQYF.

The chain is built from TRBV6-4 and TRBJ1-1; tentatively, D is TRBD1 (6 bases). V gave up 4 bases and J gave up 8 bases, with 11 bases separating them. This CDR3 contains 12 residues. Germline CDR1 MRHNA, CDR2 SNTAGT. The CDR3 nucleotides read TGTGCCAGCAGTGGGGGTACAGGGGAAGCTTTCTTT. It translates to CASSGGTGEAFF.

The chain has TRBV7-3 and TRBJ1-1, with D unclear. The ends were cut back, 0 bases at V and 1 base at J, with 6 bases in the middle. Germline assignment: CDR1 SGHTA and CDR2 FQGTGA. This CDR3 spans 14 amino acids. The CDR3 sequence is CASSLTAGNTEAFF. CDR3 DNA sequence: TGTGCCAGCAGCTTAACAGCGGGGAACACTGAAGCTTTCTTT.

The CDR3 DNA follows: TGTGCCAGCAGCCCCGGACAGGGCCGCTCTGGAAACACCATATATTTT. This encodes CASSPGQGRSGNTIYF. The chain links TRBV5-5 to TRBJ1-3; 8 bases map to TRBD1. The CDR3 loop spans 16 amino acids. Looked up from germline, CDR1 is SGHKS and CDR2 is YYEKEE (reference sequence). Trimming cost V 4 bases and J 0 bases; bases outside gene matches: 6.

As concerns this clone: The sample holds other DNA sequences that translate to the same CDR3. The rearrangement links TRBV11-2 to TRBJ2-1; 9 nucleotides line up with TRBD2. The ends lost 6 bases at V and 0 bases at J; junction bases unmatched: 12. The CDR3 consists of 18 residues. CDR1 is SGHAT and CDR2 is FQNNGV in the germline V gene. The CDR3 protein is CASRARLAGDSSYNEQFF. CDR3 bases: TGTGCCAGCAGAGCTAGGTTAGCGGGGGATTCCTCCTACAATGAGCAGTTCTTC.

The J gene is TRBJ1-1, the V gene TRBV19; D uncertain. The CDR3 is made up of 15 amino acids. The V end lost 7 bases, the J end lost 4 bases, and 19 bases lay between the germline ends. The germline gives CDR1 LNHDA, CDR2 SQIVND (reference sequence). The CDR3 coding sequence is TGTGCCAGTATCAATACCCGGGTTGGCGTCACTGAAGCTTTCTTT. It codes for CASINTRVGVTEAFF.

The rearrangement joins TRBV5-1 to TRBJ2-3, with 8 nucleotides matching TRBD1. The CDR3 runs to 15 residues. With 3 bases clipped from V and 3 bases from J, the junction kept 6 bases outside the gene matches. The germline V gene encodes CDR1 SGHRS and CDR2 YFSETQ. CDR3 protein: CASSYGTGRTDTQYF. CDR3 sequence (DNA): TGCGCCAGCAGCTACGGGACAGGTAGGACAGATACGCAGTATTTT. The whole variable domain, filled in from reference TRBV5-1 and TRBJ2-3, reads KAGVTQTPRYLIKTRGQQVTLSCSPISGHRSVSWYQQTPGQGLQFLFEYFSETQRNKGNFPGRFSGRQFSNSRSEMNVSTLELGDSALYLCASSYGTGRTDTQYFGPGTRLTVL.

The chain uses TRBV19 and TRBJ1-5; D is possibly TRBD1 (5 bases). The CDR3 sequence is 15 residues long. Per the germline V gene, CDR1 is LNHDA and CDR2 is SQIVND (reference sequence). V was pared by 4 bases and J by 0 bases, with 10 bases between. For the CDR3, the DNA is TGTGCCAGTAGTACTCAGGGAGATAGCAATCAGCCCCAGCATTTT. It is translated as CASSTQGDSNQPQHF.

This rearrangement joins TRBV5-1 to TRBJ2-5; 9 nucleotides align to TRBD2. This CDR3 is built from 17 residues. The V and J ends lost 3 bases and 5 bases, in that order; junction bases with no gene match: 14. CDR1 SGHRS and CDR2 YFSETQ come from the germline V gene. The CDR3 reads CASSSPIAGAVLETQYF. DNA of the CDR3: TGCGCCAGCAGCTCCCCGATAGCGGGAGCGGTGCTGGAGACCCAGTACTTC.

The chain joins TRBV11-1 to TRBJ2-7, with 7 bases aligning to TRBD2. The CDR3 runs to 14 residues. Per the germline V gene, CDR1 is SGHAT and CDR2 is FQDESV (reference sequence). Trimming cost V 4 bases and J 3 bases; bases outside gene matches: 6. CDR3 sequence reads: CASSSIGLGYEQYF. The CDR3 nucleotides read TGTGCCAGCAGCTCAATCGGACTAGGCTACGAGCAGTACTTC.

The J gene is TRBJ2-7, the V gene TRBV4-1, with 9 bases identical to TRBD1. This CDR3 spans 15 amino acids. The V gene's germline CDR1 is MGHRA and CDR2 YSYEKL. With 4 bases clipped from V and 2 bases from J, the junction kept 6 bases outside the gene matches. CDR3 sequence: CASSPGQGETYEQYF. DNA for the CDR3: TGCGCCAGCAGCCCGGGACAGGGTGAAACCTACGAGCAGTACTTC.

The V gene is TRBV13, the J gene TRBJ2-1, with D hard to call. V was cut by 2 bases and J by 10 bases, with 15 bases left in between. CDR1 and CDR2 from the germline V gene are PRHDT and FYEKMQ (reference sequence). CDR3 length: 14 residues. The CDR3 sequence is CASSLIRAVGEQFF. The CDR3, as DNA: TGTGCCAGCAGCTTAATTCGGGCGGTCGGGGAGCAGTTCTTC.

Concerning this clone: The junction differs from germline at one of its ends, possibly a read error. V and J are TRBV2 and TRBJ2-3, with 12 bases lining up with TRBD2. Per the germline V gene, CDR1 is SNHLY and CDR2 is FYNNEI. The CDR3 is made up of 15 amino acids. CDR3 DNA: TGTGCCAGCGGTGAACTAGCGGGAGGTCTAGATACGCAGTATTTT. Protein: CASGELAGGLDTQYF.

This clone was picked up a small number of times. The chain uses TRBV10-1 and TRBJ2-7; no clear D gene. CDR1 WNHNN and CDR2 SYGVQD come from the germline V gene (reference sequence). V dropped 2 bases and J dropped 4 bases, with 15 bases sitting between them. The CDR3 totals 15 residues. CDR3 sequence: CASSEINSAGYEQYF. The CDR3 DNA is TGCGCCAGCAGTGAGATTAATTCCGCCGGTTACGAGCAGTACTTC.

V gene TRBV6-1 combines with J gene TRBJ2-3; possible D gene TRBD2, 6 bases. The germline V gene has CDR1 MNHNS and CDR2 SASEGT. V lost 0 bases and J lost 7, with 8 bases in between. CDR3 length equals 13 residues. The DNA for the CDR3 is TGTGCCAGCAGTGAAGCGGGACTCTATACGCAGTATTTT. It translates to CASSEAGLYTQYF.

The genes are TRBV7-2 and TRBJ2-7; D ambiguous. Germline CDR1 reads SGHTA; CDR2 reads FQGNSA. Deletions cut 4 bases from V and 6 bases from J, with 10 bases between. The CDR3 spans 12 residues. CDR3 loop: CASSSPWGEQYF. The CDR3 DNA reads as TGTGCCAGCAGCTCCCCCTGGGGCGAGCAGTACTTC.

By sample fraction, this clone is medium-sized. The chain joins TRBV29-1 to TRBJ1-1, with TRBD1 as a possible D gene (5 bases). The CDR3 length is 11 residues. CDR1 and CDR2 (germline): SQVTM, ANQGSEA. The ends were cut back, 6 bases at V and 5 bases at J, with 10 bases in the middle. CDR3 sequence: CSVGGGTEAFF. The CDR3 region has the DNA TGCAGCGTCGGGGGGGGGACTGAAGCTTTCTTT.

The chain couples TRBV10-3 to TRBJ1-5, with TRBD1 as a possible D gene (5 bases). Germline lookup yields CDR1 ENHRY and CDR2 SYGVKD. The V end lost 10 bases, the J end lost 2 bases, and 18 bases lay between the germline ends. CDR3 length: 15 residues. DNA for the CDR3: TGTGCCACTAGAACGGGGGTTTTGGGCAATCAGCCCCAGCATTTT. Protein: CATRTGVLGNQPQHF.

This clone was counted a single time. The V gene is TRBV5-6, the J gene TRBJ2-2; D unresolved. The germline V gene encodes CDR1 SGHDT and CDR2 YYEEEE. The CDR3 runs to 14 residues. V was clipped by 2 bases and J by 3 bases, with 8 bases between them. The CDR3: CASSFLEDTGELFF. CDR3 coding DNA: TGTGCCAGCAGCTTCCTGGAAGACACCGGGGAGCTGTTTTTT.

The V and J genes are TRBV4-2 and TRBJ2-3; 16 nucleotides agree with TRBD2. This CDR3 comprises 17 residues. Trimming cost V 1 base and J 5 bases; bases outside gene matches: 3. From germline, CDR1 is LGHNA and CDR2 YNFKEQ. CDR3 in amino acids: CASSQAGTSGGGDTQYF. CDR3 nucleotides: TGTGCCAGCAGCCAAGCCGGGACTAGCGGGGGGGGAGATACGCAGTATTTT.

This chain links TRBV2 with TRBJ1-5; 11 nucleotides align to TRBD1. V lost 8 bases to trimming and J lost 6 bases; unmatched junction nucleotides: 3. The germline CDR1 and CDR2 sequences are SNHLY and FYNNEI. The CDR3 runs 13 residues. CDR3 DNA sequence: TGTGCCAGCTCCGGGACAGGGGGTCAGCCCCAGCATTTT. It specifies CASSGTGGQPQHF.